This T cell receptor (beta chain) was captured by sequencing in a study of PD-L1 blockade in urothelial cancer. The method was immunoSEQ multiplex PCR; TCRdb's version includes in-frame clones alone and lacks a portion of them. This table has 80,000 to 130,000 clones, roughly nine tenths appearing once. J gave up 2 bases and V 10 bases, and 4 bases lay outside the gene matches. This CDR3 has 13 residues. CDR1 LNHDA and CDR2 SQIVND come from the germline V gene (reference sequence). This chain connects TRBV19 to TRBJ2-5; 10 nucleotides align to TRBD1. The sequence came from a woman older than 75 with urothelial cancer. Sequences were derived from PBMCs, sampled around atezolizumab (anti-PD-L1) treatment. DNA of the CDR3: TGTGCCACCCGGGACAGGGGTCAAGAGACCCAGTACTTC. Its translation: CATRDRGQETQYF.